The 5 T cell receptor beta chains presented below share a single source sample, sequenced in a study of T cell responses to AZD1222 COVID-19 vaccine. Clones were read by immunoSEQ multiplex PCR, and TCRdb kept only the in-frame ones, dropping some. The sample records roughly 150,000 clones, around 90% being singletons. This material consisted of peripheral blood, taken 28 days after the second AZD1222 dose. The source of these receptors is an adult who received the AZD1222 COVID-19 vaccine.

The gene calls are TRBV18 and TRBJ1-2; 9 positions match TRBD1. CDR3 size: 15 residues. Germline V gene lookup returns CDR1 KGHSH and CDR2 LQKENI. V shed 6 bases and J 4 bases; nucleotides not matched to a gene: 9. CDR3 nucleotide sequence: TGTGCCAGCTCCGAAGGACAGGGGATGCCCTATGGCTACACCTTC. It yields the protein CASSEGQGMPYGYTF. The full variable domain, its missing parts supplied by reference TRBV18 and TRBJ1-2, is NAGVMQNPRHLVRRRGQEARLRCSPMKGHSHVYWYRQLPEEGLKFMVYLQKENIIDESGMPKERFSAEFPKEGPSILRIQQVVRGDSAAYFCASSEGQGMPYGYTFGSGTRLTVV.

This chain links TRBV5-1 with TRBJ2-3, with TRBD2 matching over 11 bases. The CDR3 extends over 16 amino acids. The V gene's germline CDR1 is SGHRS and CDR2 YFSETQ. Trimming at V came to 0 bases and at J to 7 bases, leaving 7 bases not matched to a gene. CDR3 amino acids: CASSLGTSGGGYTQYF. CDR3 in DNA: TGCGCCAGCAGCTTGGGCACTAGCGGGGGAGGATATACGCAGTATTTT.

The chain has TRBV6-5 and TRBJ1-4, with D uncertain. The CDR3 spans 15 residues. V shed 0 bases and J shed 8 bases, with 13 bases lying between them. Per germline, CDR1 MNHEY and CDR2 SVGAGI. This CDR3 is CASSYSMLGKEKLFF. CDR3 coding DNA: TGTGCCAGCAGTTACTCGATGTTAGGGAAGGAAAAACTGTTTTTT.

The chain recombines TRBV6-5 with TRBJ1-2; possibly TRBD1 for D (6 bases). The V end lost 7 bases, the J end lost 6 bases, and 12 bases lay between the germline ends. The CDR3 sequence is 12 residues long. In germline, CDR1 is MNHEY, CDR2 SVGAGI. Here the CDR3 reads CASTRGRHGYTF. The CDR3 DNA sequence: TGTGCCAGCACCAGGGGTCGCCATGGCTACACCTTC.

To note about this clone: This sample includes further DNA sequences coding for the same CDR3. The chain carries TRBV7-9 and TRBJ1-2; 7 nucleotides agree with TRBD1. The V gene's germline CDR1 is SEHNR and CDR2 FQNEAQ (reference sequence). Unmatched junction bases numbered 0, after V lost 3 bases and J lost 2 bases. The CDR3 extends over 13 amino acids. Written as DNA, the CDR3 is TGTGCCAGCAGCTTGGGACAGAACTATGGCTACACCTTC. Translation gives CASSLGQNYGYTF.